Each of the 8 T cell receptor beta chains below was sequenced from the same sample in a study of blood T cells in healthy people across ages. A second about 7 to 12 cycle PCR used barcoded and J-beta primers. A single record per CDR3 protein comes from TCRdb applying MiXCR to the 5' RACE reads. The table shows 1.5 million to 2 million distinct CDR3 sequences, with 40% to 55% occurring only once. Sequencing was performed on blood. Every receptor here comes from a woman in her 40s in good health.

This clonotype was recorded a few times. This chain links TRBV11-2 with TRBJ2-1, with 11 bases fitting TRBD1. Germline CDR1 SGHAT, CDR2 FQNNGV. The CDR3 covers 15 residues. V gave up 5 bases and J gave up 7 bases; unmatched junction bases: 7. The CDR3 reads CASSPRDRGFNEQFF. Written as DNA, the CDR3 is TGTGCCAGCAGCCCGAGGGACAGGGGGTTTAATGAGCAGTTCTTC.

The V call is TRBV29-1, the J call TRBJ2-1, with TRBD1 matching over 12 bases. Germline V lookup: CDR1 SQVTM, CDR2 ANQGSEA. This CDR3 region has 14 residues. V lost 2 bases to trimming and J lost 10 bases; unmatched junction nucleotides: 6. CDR3 coding DNA: TGCAGCGTTGAATTGGGGACAGGGGGCCGAGAGCAGTTCTTC. The encoded protein is CSVELGTGGREQFF.

This chain links TRBV29-1 with TRBJ2-2; tentative D call: TRBD2 (6 bases). The CDR3 covers 14 residues. V was cut by 3 bases and J by 2 bases, with 10 bases left in between. CDR1 and CDR2 (germline): SQVTM, ANQGSEA. The DNA of the CDR3 is TGCAGCGTTGATGCGGGAATAAACACCGGGGAGCTGTTTTTT. Translating it yields CSVDAGINTGELFF.

This clonotype was found a few times. The V gene is TRBV29-1, the J gene TRBJ2-5; 11 bases agree with TRBD2. This CDR3 is 14 amino acids long. Germline V CDR1 and CDR2: SQVTM, ANQGSEA. Trimming took 4 bases from V and 2 from J; bases not matched to a gene: 3. The CDR3 sequence is CSVVVAGGQETQYF. As DNA, the CDR3 is TGCAGCGTTGTTGTAGCGGGGGGGCAAGAGACCCAGTACTTC.

The rearrangement links TRBV9 to TRBJ2-3; D perhaps matches TRBD1 (5 bases). Trimming removed 2 bases from V and 2 bases from J, with 15 bases in between. The CDR3 runs 16 residues. Looked up from germline, CDR1 is SGDLS and CDR2 is YYNGEE. The CDR3 DNA sequence: TGTGCCAGCAGCGTGGGGCCTGGTAATCCCACAGATACGCAGTATTTT. Protein: CASSVGPGNPTDTQYF.

The chain carries TRBV12-3 or TRBV12-4 and TRBJ1-5; D is uncertain. The length of the CDR3 is 16 residues. V was clipped by 5 bases and J by 0 bases, with 14 bases between them. This CDR3 reads CASSQDGTFSNQPQHF. The CDR3 bases are TGTGCCAGCAGTCAAGACGGTACCTTTAGCAATCAGCCCCAGCATTTT.

The chain couples TRBV4-3 to TRBJ2-7; no firm D call. CDR3 size: 15 residues. Germline-derived CDR1 and CDR2 are LGHNA and YSLEER. V shed 0 bases and J shed 3 bases, with 12 bases lying between them. Here the CDR3 reads CASSQDGEPDYEQYF. The CDR3 DNA sequence: TGCGCCAGCAGCCAAGATGGCGAGCCCGACTACGAGCAGTACTTC.

This clonotype was found once. CDR3 in DNA: TGTGCCAGCAGCTTAGGCGGCGAGAGAGATCAGCCCCAGCATTTT. Translating it yields CASSLGGERDQPQHF. The chain is built from TRBV11-1 and TRBJ1-5, with D hard to call. The CDR3 is 15 amino acids. The V gene's germline CDR1 is SGHAT and CDR2 FQDESV (reference sequence). Trimming cost V 1 base and J 5 bases, with 12 bases left between them.